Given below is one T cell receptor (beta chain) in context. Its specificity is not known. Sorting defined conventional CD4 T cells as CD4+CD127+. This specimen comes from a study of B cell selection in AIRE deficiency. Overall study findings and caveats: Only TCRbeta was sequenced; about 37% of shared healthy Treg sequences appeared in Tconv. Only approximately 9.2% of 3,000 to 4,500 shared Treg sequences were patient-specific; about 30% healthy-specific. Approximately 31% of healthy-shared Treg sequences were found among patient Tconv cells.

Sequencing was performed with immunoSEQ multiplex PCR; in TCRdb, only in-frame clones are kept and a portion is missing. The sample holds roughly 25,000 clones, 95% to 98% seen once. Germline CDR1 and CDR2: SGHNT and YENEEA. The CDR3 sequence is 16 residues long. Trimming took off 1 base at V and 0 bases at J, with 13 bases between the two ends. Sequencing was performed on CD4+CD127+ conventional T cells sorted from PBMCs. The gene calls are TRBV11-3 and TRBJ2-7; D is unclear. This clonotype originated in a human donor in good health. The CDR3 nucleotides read TGTGCCAGCAGCTTAGGGGGATTGTCCGGCTCCTACGAGCAGTACTTC. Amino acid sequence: CASSLGGLSGSYEQYF.